The 29 T cell receptor beta chains listed next were all sequenced from one sample in a study of persistence of HIV-infected CD4 T cells. Sequencing used immunoSEQ version 4 in survey mode. The assay was immunoSEQ multiplex PCR, and TCRdb's table has in-frame clones only and misses some. Altogether tens of thousands of clones are present, approximately 80% being singletons, with the ten largest covering 0.8% to 0.9%. No antigen has been identified for these receptors. Lysates of CMV-infected fibroblasts at 10 ug/mL stimulated these cells. CD40L-negative CD69-negative CD45RO-high memory CD4+ T cells were sorted as populations depleted of antigen-responding cells. The sequencing used CD4+ T cells sorted from PBMCs after roughly 19-hour stimulation, collected from a patient who received antiretroviral therapy. All receptors derive from an adult man with HIV who was CMV-seropositive.

V is TRBV7-9 and J is TRBJ2-2; TRBD1 agrees at 7 bases. CDR3 length: 14 amino acids. J was trimmed by 7 bases and V by 3 bases; bases with no gene match: 5. Germline V gene sequence: CDR1 SEHNR, CDR2 FQNEAQ (reference sequence). CDR3 sequence reads: CASSLQGVSGELFF. The CDR3 DNA reads as TGTGCCAGCAGCTTGCAGGGGGTTAGCGGGGAGCTGTTTTTT.

The gene calls are TRBV5-1 and TRBJ2-5; D uncertain. CDR3 size: 12 residues. The V end lost 2 bases, the J end lost 0 bases, and 2 bases lay between the germline ends. CDR1 and CDR2 (germline): SGHRS, YFSETQ. The CDR3 sequence is CASSFNQETQYF. The CDR3 DNA reads TGCGCCAGCAGCTTCAACCAAGAGACCCAGTACTTC.

This clone was seen a handful of times. This chain uses TRBV19 with TRBJ1-2; D may be TRBD1 (5 bases). With 2 bases removed from V and 3 bases from J, the gap between germline ends came to 13 bases. CDR3 size: 15 residues. Germline CDR1 and CDR2: LNHDA and SQIVND (reference sequence). As DNA, the CDR3 is TGTGCCAGTAGTATAAAGCCAGGGATCCACTATGGCTACACCTTC. This translates into CASSIKPGIHYGYTF.

The chain couples TRBV30 to TRBJ2-7; 7 bases match TRBD1. With V trimmed by 4 bases and J by 9 bases, 9 bases remained unmatched. Germline-derived CDR1 and CDR2 are GTSNPN and SVGIG (reference sequence). The CDR3 sequence is 12 residues long. The CDR3 sequence is CAWTLTGTTQYF. CDR3 DNA: TGTGCCTGGACCCTGACAGGGACGACGCAGTACTTC.

The V and J genes are TRBV9 and TRBJ1-4; D not certain. The CDR3 extends over 14 amino acids. The V end lost 0 bases, the J end lost 7 bases, and 10 bases lay between the germline ends. In germline, CDR1 is SGDLS, CDR2 YYNGEE. CDR3 bases: TGTGCCAGCAGCGTAGACCACATCCGTGAAAAACTGTTTTTT. Translation: CASSVDHIREKLFF.

The chain uses TRBV10-3 and TRBJ1-3; 7 bases are shared with TRBD1. The J segment lost 2 bases and the V segment lost 5 bases, leaving 3 bases of the junction unmatched. Germline V lookup: CDR1 ENHRY, CDR2 SYGVKD. The CDR3 covers 14 residues. CDR3 DNA: TGTGCCATCAGTACCGGGACAGCTGGAAACACCATATATTTT. Amino acid sequence: CAISTGTAGNTIYF.

The chain couples TRBV7-2 to TRBJ2-2; D is unclear. Germline V gene lookup returns CDR1 SGHTA and CDR2 FQGNSA. Trimming pared 0 bases from V and 0 bases from J, leaving 2 bases between. CDR3 length equals 14 residues. CDR3 in DNA: TGTGCCAGCAGCTTAGCCCCGAACACCGGGGAGCTGTTTTTT. This encodes CASSLAPNTGELFF.

V usage is TRBV27 and J usage is TRBJ2-1; 9 bases match TRBD1. From germline, CDR1 is MNHEY and CDR2 SMNVEV (reference sequence). The CDR3 length is 16 residues. The trim removed 6 bases at V and 2 bases at J, leaving 8 bases unmatched. CDR3 region: CASSNDGTGTYNEQFF. As DNA, the CDR3 is TGTGCCAGCAGCAATGACGGGACAGGGACCTACAATGAGCAGTTCTTC.

The gene calls are TRBV6-5 and TRBJ1-2; D is unclear. Germline lookup yields CDR1 MNHEY and CDR2 SVGAGI. This CDR3 region has 14 residues. Trimming pared 4 bases from V and 2 bases from J, leaving 11 bases between. This CDR3 reads CASSSLVQNYGYTF. The CDR3 nucleotides read TGTGCCAGCAGTTCCCTGGTTCAGAACTATGGCTACACCTTC.

This clone came up a few times. The rearrangement joins TRBV6-5 to TRBJ1-4, with D possibly matching TRBD1 (5 bases). CDR3 length: 13 amino acids. With 7 bases removed from V and 1 base from J, the gap between germline ends came to 7 bases. Germline V gene lookup returns CDR1 MNHEY and CDR2 SVGAGI. The CDR3 DNA sequence: TGTGCCAGCATGGGGGGAACTAATGAAAAACTGTTTTTT. Translating it yields CASMGGTNEKLFF.

The chain carries TRBV19 and TRBJ1-5; possibly TRBD1 for D (6 bases). Germline V lookup: CDR1 LNHDA, CDR2 SQIVND (reference sequence). Trimming stripped 3 bases from V and 4 bases from J, with 19 bases between. CDR3 length: 17 residues. CDR3 sequence: CASSINVRAGANQPQHF. Here the CDR3 DNA reads TGTGCCAGTAGTATTAATGTTCGGGCAGGGGCAAATCAGCCCCAGCATTTT.

This clone was seen a few times. This chain links TRBV3-1 (or the pseudogene TRBV3-2) with TRBJ1-2; 7 nucleotides agree with TRBD1. Germline V CDR1 and CDR2: LGHDT, YNNKEL (reference sequence). Trimming cost V 1 base and J 2 bases; bases outside gene matches: 4. The CDR3 covers 15 residues. CDR3 in amino acids: CASSQAAGGNYGYTF. The CDR3, as DNA: TGTGCCAGCAGCCAAGCGGCAGGGGGAAACTATGGCTACACCTTC.

The V and J genes are TRBV6-1 and TRBJ2-5; D unresolved. The CDR3 loop spans 15 amino acids. Trimming pared 2 bases from V and 3 bases from J, leaving 13 bases between. The V gene's germline CDR1 is MNHNS and CDR2 SASEGT. The CDR3 loop reads CASSEFGRLKETQYF. The CDR3 nucleotides read TGTGCCAGCAGTGAATTTGGTAGGCTAAAAGAGACCCAGTACTTC.

The chain recombines TRBV7-2 with TRBJ2-2, with D perhaps matching TRBD2 (7 bases). The germline CDR1 and CDR2 sequences are SGHTA and FQGNSA. The CDR3 length is 14 residues. Trimming cost V 10 bases and J 3 bases, with 15 bases left between them. This CDR3 is CATKGGPYTGELFF. As DNA, the CDR3 is TGTGCCACCAAGGGGGGGCCCTACACCGGGGAGCTGTTTTTT.

This clone came up a few times. The chain couples TRBV5-1 to TRBJ2-5; D is uncertain. Trimming cost V 2 bases and J 5 bases, with 13 bases left between them. CDR3 length: 14 residues. Per the germline V gene, CDR1 is SGHRS and CDR2 is YFSETQ. The CDR3 sequence: CASSFGGPGETQYF. CDR3 sequence (DNA): TGCGCCAGCAGCTTCGGCGGTCCCGGGGAGACCCAGTACTTC.

V and J are TRBV6-2 or TRBV6-3 and TRBJ1-2; D unclear. In germline, CDR1 is MNHEY, CDR2 SVGEGT. The V and J ends lost 3 bases and 6 bases respectively, with 8 bases between them. The CDR3 contains 12 residues. CDR3: CASSYRGDGYTF. In DNA form, the CDR3 reads TGTGCCAGCAGTTATCGGGGTGATGGCTACACCTTC.

This clone was seen a handful of times. V and J are TRBV28 and TRBJ1-5; 7 positions match TRBD1. V shed 6 bases, J shed 1 base, and the junction held 3 bases outside the gene matches. CDR1 is MDHEN, CDR2 SYDVKM, per germline. The CDR3 is made up of 14 amino acids. CDR3 sequence (DNA): TGTGCCAGCAGGATGACAGGGAGCAATCAGCCCCAGCATTTT. Its translation: CASRMTGSNQPQHF.

V and J are TRBV5-1 and TRBJ2-1; TRBD2 aligns across 10 bases. Germline lookup yields CDR1 SGHRS and CDR2 YFSETQ. Trimming took 4 bases from V and 0 from J; bases not matched to a gene: 13. The CDR3 has 19 amino acids. This chain's CDR3 is CASSLGVAGGFSSYNEQFF. In DNA form, the CDR3 reads TGCGCCAGCAGCCTTGGGGTAGCGGGGGGCTTTAGCTCCTACAATGAGCAGTTCTTC.

This chain connects TRBV10-2 to TRBJ1-4; maybe TRBD1 (5 bases). Germline V gives CDR1 WSHSY, CDR2 SAAADI. This CDR3 spans 15 amino acids. V dropped 2 bases and J dropped 4 bases, with 11 bases sitting between them. The CDR3, as DNA: TGCGCCAGCAGTGAGCGGGGCGCCGGTAATGAAAAACTGTTTTTT. This gives the protein CASSERGAGNEKLFF.

The chain combines TRBV5-4 with TRBJ1-1; unclear D gene. V lost 4 bases, J lost 1 base, and 8 bases lay in between. Germline V CDR1 and CDR2: SGHNT, YYREEE (reference sequence). The CDR3 spans 13 residues. The CDR3 here is CASSAIRNTEAFF. CDR3 bases: TGTGCCAGCAGCGCCATAAGGAACACTGAAGCTTTCTTT.

This clone occurred a few times. J is TRBJ2-2 and V is TRBV7-2, with 9 bases lining up with TRBD1. The CDR3 is made up of 15 amino acids. In germline, CDR1 is SGHTA, CDR2 FQGNSA. Germline trimming cut 5 bases from V and 7 bases from J; bases unmatched to any gene: 8. The DNA of the CDR3 is TGTGCCAGCAGCCCGGGGACAGGGCTAGGCGGGGAGCTGTTTTTT. Amino acids: CASSPGTGLGGELFF.

This clone has only a few counts. V gene TRBV28 combines with J gene TRBJ1-5; possible D gene TRBD1, 5 bases. Germline V CDR1 and CDR2: MDHEN, SYDVKM. The CDR3 extends over 14 amino acids. Trimming left V 7 bases short and J 7 bases short, with 17 bases between. CDR3 coding DNA: TGTGCCAGCACAGCTGGTGGGGGGTGGCAGCCCCAGCATTTT. Translating gives CASTAGGGWQPQHF. The variable domain in full, completed from reference TRBV28 and TRBJ1-5, reads DVKVTQSSRYLVKRTGEKVFLECVQDMDHENMFWYRQDPGLGLRLIYFSYDVKMKEKGDIPEGYSVSREKKERFSLILESASTNQTSMYLCASTAGGGWQPQHFGDGTRLSIL.

V is TRBV5-5 and J is TRBJ2-5; 9 bases match TRBD2. J lost 1 base, V lost 1 base, and 2 bases had no gene match. This CDR3 contains 15 residues. CDR1 SGHKS and CDR2 YYEKEE come from the germline V gene (reference sequence). CDR3 sequence (DNA): TGTGCCAGCAGCTTGCAGCGGGGGGCCCAAGAGACCCAGTACTTC. Translated: CASSLQRGAQETQYF.

The V call is TRBV5-1, the J call TRBJ2-7; a weak D match, TRBD1 (6 bases). CDR1 is SGHRS and CDR2 is YFSETQ in the germline V gene. CDR3 length: 15 residues. Trimming removed 3 bases at V and 1 base at J, with 14 bases between. The CDR3, as DNA: TGCGCCAGCAGCTCTGTACAGGGTGATTCCTACGAGCAGTACTTC. It specifies CASSSVQGDSYEQYF.

The V call is TRBV12-5, the J call TRBJ2-6; no clear D. CDR1 is LGHNT and CDR2 is FRNRAP in the germline V gene. This CDR3 has 20 residues. Trimming removed 1 base from V and 0 bases from J, with 19 bases in between. The CDR3 is CASGLANSRPFPSGANVLTF. CDR3 coding DNA: TGTGCTAGTGGTTTGGCCAACAGCAGGCCCTTCCCCTCTGGGGCCAACGTCCTGACTTTC.

The V and J genes are TRBV2 and TRBJ1-6, with 7 bases aligning to TRBD1. CDR3 size: 15 residues. Germline V lookup: CDR1 SNHLY, CDR2 FYNNEI. V trimming: 6 bases; J trimming: 5 bases; junction bases outside the gene matches: 7. The CDR3 sequence: CASSLRDSNNSPLHF. Written as DNA, the CDR3 is TGTGCCAGCAGCTTACGGGACAGTAATAATTCACCCCTCCACTTT. Combining the CDR3 with reference TRBV2 and TRBJ1-6 gives the whole variable domain EPEVTQTPSHQVTQMGQEVILRCVPISNHLYFYWYRQILGQKVEFLVSFYNNEISEKSEIFDDQFSVERPDGSNFTLKIRSTKLEDSAMYFCASSLRDSNNSPLHFGNGTRLTVT.

The CDR3 DNA reads as TGTGCCAGCAGTGAATCAGGGGGCGAGTACGAGACCCAGTACTTC. Its translation: CASSESGGEYETQYF. The gene calls are TRBV2 and TRBJ2-5; 8 bases fit TRBD1. With 2 bases clipped from V and 5 bases from J, the junction kept 7 bases outside the gene matches. The CDR3 sequence is 15 residues long. Germline values: CDR1 SNHLY, CDR2 FYNNEI.

This sequence joins TRBV19 and TRBJ1-5; 8 bases are a match to TRBD1. CDR1 and CDR2 (germline): LNHDA, SQIVND (reference sequence). J was trimmed by 6 bases and V by 4 bases; bases with no gene match: 11. This CDR3 spans 16 amino acids. The CDR3 loop is CASSTSQGEFFQPQHF. In nucleotides, the CDR3 is TGTGCCAGTAGTACGTCACAGGGGGAATTTTTTCAGCCCCAGCATTTT.

This sequence joins TRBV5-6 and TRBJ1-5; D not certain. V was trimmed by 2 bases and J by 2 bases, leaving 8 bases between them. This CDR3 is 14 amino acids long. CDR1 and CDR2 (germline): SGHDT, YYEEEE. CDR3 nucleotides: TGTGCCAGCAGCTTATTACACGGCAATCAGCCCCAGCATTTT. Translating gives CASSLLHGNQPQHF. Combining the CDR3 with reference TRBV5-6 and TRBJ1-5 gives the whole variable domain DAGVTQSPTHLIKTRGQQVTLRCSPKSGHDTVSWYQQALGQGPQFIFQYYEEEERQRGNFPDRFSGHQFPNYSSELNVNALLLGDSALYLCASSLLHGNQPQHFGDGTRLSIL.